This entry lists 25 T cell receptor beta chains sequenced from one sample in a study of identical twins (dated by TCRdb to about 2016). The receptor library was made with 5' RACE. Data came from an Illumina HiSeq 2000. The public reads were reanalyzed by TCRdb: fastp trimming at Q25, MiXCR alignment, in-frame beta chains only. Each CDR3 protein appears once, grouped with its most common genes and DNA. This sample is represented by fewer than 900,000 distinct CDR3 sequences; roughly 20% of them were singletons. The ten largest account for over 10% of the sample. This sample also appeared in a second study, on T cells expressing NK-cell markers.

The sample consisted of PBMCs. The receptors were sampled from a woman under 30 in good health.

This clonotype was picked up a small number of times. The chain joins TRBV3-1 to TRBJ1-5; 8 nucleotides align to TRBD1. The V and J ends lost 4 bases and 1 base, in that order; junction bases with no gene match: 3. The germline V gene encodes CDR1 LGHDT and CDR2 YNNKEL (reference sequence). The CDR3 loop spans 15 amino acids. As DNA, the CDR3 is TGTGCCAGCAGCCCCAGGGGGCGAAGCAATCAGCCCCAGCATTTT. Translating it yields CASSPRGRSNQPQHF.

The chain joins TRBV29-1 to TRBJ2-2; D unresolved. CDR1 and CDR2 (germline): SQVTM, ANQGSEA. The CDR3 runs 11 residues. V lost 5 bases and J lost 4, with 5 bases in between. The chain's CDR3 is CSVYSTGELFF. The CDR3 bases are TGCAGCGTTTACTCCACCGGGGAGCTGTTTTTT.

The chain is built from TRBV12-3 or TRBV12-4 and TRBJ2-7; TRBD1 might be the D (5 bases). V was cut by 5 bases and J by 1 base, with 18 bases left in between. The CDR3 covers 16 residues. CDR3 protein: CASSPAGAQPSYEQYF. As DNA, the CDR3 is TGTGCCAGCAGTCCCGCTGGGGCACAACCTTCCTACGAGCAGTACTTC.

This chain links TRBV3-1 with TRBJ2-1, with D uncertain. In germline, CDR1 is LGHDT, CDR2 YNNKEL (reference sequence). The CDR3 spans 14 residues. V dropped 0 bases and J dropped 7 bases, with 10 bases sitting between them. The CDR3 DNA reads TGTGCCAGCAGCCAAGATTATACCTTTAATGAGCAGTTCTTC. Its translation is CASSQDYTFNEQFF.

This chain connects TRBV6-1 to TRBJ2-7; possibly TRBD1 or TRBD2 for D (5 bases each). This CDR3 is built from 16 residues. Trimming removed 6 bases from V and 2 bases from J, with 20 bases in between. Germline V gene data show CDR1 as MNHNS and CDR2 as SASEGT. The CDR3 coding sequence is TGTGCCAGCAGGCCTCGGGTTTCCTGGGGGACCTACGAGCAGTACTTC. Its translation: CASRPRVSWGTYEQYF.

V and J are TRBV5-1 and TRBJ2-5, with D possibly TRBD1 on 6 matching bases. The CDR3 is made up of 13 amino acids. The germline V gene has CDR1 SGHRS and CDR2 YFSETQ. With 3 bases removed from V and 3 bases from J, the gap between germline ends came to 9 bases. DNA of the CDR3: TGCGCCAGCAGCTGGGGACAAGAAGAGACCCAGTACTTC. Its protein product is CASSWGQEETQYF.

The chain is built from TRBV6-5 and TRBJ2-1; no firm D call. Trimming shortened V by 0 bases and J by 2 bases, and 5 bases separated the two germline ends. Germline V gene data show CDR1 as MNHEY and CDR2 as SVGAGI. The CDR3 consists of 14 residues. The CDR3 DNA reads TGTGCCAGCAGTTACTCTGACACCTACAATGAGCAGTTCTTC. It yields the protein CASSYSDTYNEQFF.

This rearrangement joins TRBV24-1 to TRBJ2-3; 10 bases match TRBD1. This CDR3 has 13 amino acids. The V segment lost 9 bases and the J segment 3 bases; nucleotides outside the gene matches: 2. Germline CDR1 KGHDR, CDR2 SFDVKD. The CDR3 reads CATGQGVTDTQYF. The CDR3 DNA reads as TGTGCCACCGGACAGGGGGTAACAGATACGCAGTATTTT.

This clonotype was recorded a few times. V is TRBV7-2 and J is TRBJ1-1, with D possibly matching TRBD1 (5 bases). V was clipped by 3 bases and J by 4 bases, with 15 bases between them. There are 15 residues in the CDR3. Germline V gene data show CDR1 as SGHTA and CDR2 as FQGNSA. For the CDR3, the DNA is TGTGCCAGCAGCTTCTCGCGTGGGGGAGGCACTGAAGCTTTCTTT. Translated, it gives CASSFSRGGGTEAFF. The full variable domain, its missing parts supplied by reference TRBV7-2 and TRBJ1-1, is GAGVSQSPSNKVTEKGKDVELRCDPISGHTALYWYRQSLGQGLEFLIYFQGNSAPDKSGLPSDRFSAERTGGSVSTLTIQRTQQEDSAVYLCASSFSRGGGTEAFFGQGTRLTVV.

The chain recombines TRBV30 with TRBJ2-7, with D unresolved. This CDR3 contains 11 residues. Germline CDR1 reads GTSNPN; CDR2 reads SVGIG (reference sequence). V lost 2 bases to trimming and J lost 6 bases, with 8 bases between them. Here the CDR3 DNA reads TGTGCCTGGAGTCAGTCTTCCGAGCAGTACTTC. Its translation: CAWSQSSEQYF.

The rearrangement joins TRBV4-3 to TRBJ2-4, with 7 bases fitting TRBD2. V trimming: 1 base; J trimming: 13 bases; junction bases outside the gene matches: 10. This CDR3 is 14 amino acids long. Germline V gives CDR1 LGHNA, CDR2 YSLEER. The CDR3: CASSQVIAGGRQYF. The CDR3, as DNA: TGCGCCAGCAGCCAAGTTATAGCGGGTGGACGCCAGTACTTC.

The chain uses TRBV29-1 and TRBJ2-1; 10 bases align to TRBD2. The CDR3 is 16 residues long. V lost 4 bases to trimming and J lost 7 bases; unmatched junction nucleotides: 13. Germline V lookup: CDR1 SQVTM, CDR2 ANQGSEA. CDR3 nucleotide sequence: TGCAGCGTTGGGGGGGCACTAGCGGGACTGTTTAATGAGCAGTTCTTC. Protein product: CSVGGALAGLFNEQFF.

The chain recombines TRBV3-1 with TRBJ2-5; D is unresolved. The CDR3 spans 17 residues. The germline V and J ends were trimmed by 0 bases and 0 bases, with 14 bases remaining between them. Per germline, CDR1 LGHDT and CDR2 YNNKEL (reference sequence). In DNA form, the CDR3 reads TGTGCCAGCAGCCAAGATTACCGTGTAAGTCACCAAGAGACCCAGTACTTC. This encodes CASSQDYRVSHQETQYF.

Here the CDR3 reads CAISRTSLGDTQYF. The CDR3 DNA sequence: TGTGCCATCTCACGGACGTCACTAGGGGATACGCAGTATTTT. This chain connects TRBV27 to TRBJ2-3; a possible D gene is TRBD2 (5 bases). The CDR3 loop spans 14 amino acids. Germline assignment: CDR1 MNHEY and CDR2 SMNVEV (reference sequence). Trimming removed 10 bases at V and 6 bases at J, with 20 bases between.

In its sample, this clonotype was seen a few times. The chain combines TRBV9 with TRBJ2-5; possibly TRBD1 for D (5 bases). This CDR3 has 14 residues. Trimming shortened V by 4 bases and J by 2 bases, and 12 bases separated the two germline ends. The germline CDR1 and CDR2 sequences are SGDLS and YYNGEE. The CDR3 reads CASSTDQGQETQYF. The CDR3 DNA is TGTGCCAGCAGCACTGACCAGGGACAAGAGACCCAGTACTTC.

This rearrangement joins TRBV27 to TRBJ1-2; a possible D gene is TRBD1 (5 bases). The CDR3 has 15 amino acids. Trimming left V 5 bases short and J 5 bases short, with 18 bases between. Germline loops: CDR1 MNHEY, CDR2 SMNVEV (reference sequence). The CDR3 is CASSPRRRGGYGYTF. As DNA, the CDR3 is TGTGCCAGCAGTCCTCGGCGGAGGGGAGGGTATGGCTACACCTTC.

The table lists this clonotype with many counts. The rearrangement uses TRBV4-3 and TRBJ1-1, with no clear D. The germline V gene encodes CDR1 LGHNA and CDR2 YSLEER. The CDR3 extends over 13 amino acids. The ends were cut back, 0 bases at V and 7 bases at J, with 9 bases in the middle. In DNA form, the CDR3 reads TGCGCCAGCAGCCAAGATCGGTGGGGTGAAGCTTTCTTT. This gives the protein CASSQDRWGEAFF.

In its sample, this clonotype was seen a few times. The rearrangement links TRBV11-2 to TRBJ2-1; tentative D call: TRBD2 (6 bases). Looked up from germline, CDR1 is SGHAT and CDR2 is FQNNGV. The V end was cut by 5 bases, the J end by 0 bases, with 11 bases between. The CDR3 sequence is 15 residues long. CDR3 nucleotide sequence: TGTGCCAGCAGCGGGACTGGGAGCTCCTACAATGAGCAGTTCTTC. Encoded protein: CASSGTGSSYNEQFF.

This clonotype was found a few times. V usage is TRBV6-1 and J usage is TRBJ1-3; TRBD1 is a possible D gene (6 bases). CDR3 length equals 14 residues. Germline V lookup: CDR1 MNHNS, CDR2 SASEGT. The V end was cut by 6 bases, the J end by 2 bases, with 11 bases between. CDR3 sequence: CASSRSGAGNTIYF. CDR3 bases: TGTGCCAGCAGCCGCTCAGGGGCTGGAAACACCATATATTTT.

This clonotype was observed a few times. This chain links TRBV20-1 with TRBJ2-5; D is unclear. The CDR3 sequence is 11 residues long. V lost 5 bases, J lost 7 bases, and 11 bases lay in between. Per the germline V gene, CDR1 is DFQATT and CDR2 is SNEGSKA (reference sequence). CDR3 residues: CSAGSSATQYF. The DNA for the CDR3 is TGCAGTGCTGGCTCCTCCGCGACCCAGTACTTC.

This clonotype was seen a handful of times. CDR3 in DNA: TGCAGTGCTGCCCCCGGGGGAGGCACAGATACGCAGTATTTT. This translates into CSAAPGGGTDTQYF. The rearrangement joins TRBV20-1 to TRBJ2-3; D may be TRBD2 (6 bases). The V and J ends lost 5 bases and 1 base respectively, with 13 bases between them. Germline-derived CDR1 and CDR2 are DFQATT and SNEGSKA (reference sequence). The CDR3 consists of 14 residues.

There are a few counts of this clonotype. V and J are TRBV24-1 and TRBJ2-7; D call uncertain. V was cut by 1 base and J by 2 bases, with 8 bases left in between. The CDR3 runs 14 residues. In germline, CDR1 is KGHDR, CDR2 SFDVKD. CDR3 coding DNA: TGTGCCACCAGTGATTTTAACAGCACCTACGAGCAGTACTTC. As protein: CATSDFNSTYEQYF.

The chain joins TRBV20-1 to TRBJ1-6, with D uncertain. Germline V gene sequence: CDR1 DFQATT, CDR2 SNEGSKA (reference sequence). The CDR3 extends over 14 amino acids. The CDR3: CSAPEGTSNSPLHF. The DNA for the CDR3 is TGCAGCGCCCCAGAGGGAACCTCTAATTCACCCCTCCACTTT.

There are many counts of this clonotype. This rearrangement joins TRBV12-3 or TRBV12-4 to TRBJ1-2; 8 bases fit TRBD1. The CDR3 is made up of 15 amino acids. The V segment lost 3 bases and the J segment 4 bases; nucleotides outside the gene matches: 7. The CDR3 DNA reads as TGTGCCAGCAGTTTTGAAGGACAGGGCCGCTATGGCTACACCTTC. Protein: CASSFEGQGRYGYTF.

This clonotype was found a few times. The chain is built from TRBV20-1 and TRBJ1-5; D is unclear. The ends were cut back, 3 bases at V and 0 bases at J, with 6 bases in the middle. In germline, CDR1 is DFQATT, CDR2 SNEGSKA (reference sequence). There are 13 residues in the CDR3. DNA for the CDR3: TGCAGTGCTAGTTACGTTAGCAATCAGCCCCAGCATTTT. Translation gives CSASYVSNQPQHF.